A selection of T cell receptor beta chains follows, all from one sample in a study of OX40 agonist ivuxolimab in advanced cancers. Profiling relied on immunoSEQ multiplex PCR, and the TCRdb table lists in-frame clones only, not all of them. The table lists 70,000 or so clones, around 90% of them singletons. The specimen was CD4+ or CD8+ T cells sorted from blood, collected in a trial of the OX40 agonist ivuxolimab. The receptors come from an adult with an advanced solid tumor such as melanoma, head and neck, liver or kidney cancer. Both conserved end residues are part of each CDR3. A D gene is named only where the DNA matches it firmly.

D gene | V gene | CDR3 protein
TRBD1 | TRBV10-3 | CAISEQTGIAEAFF
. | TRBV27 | CATSRQGPSYEQYF
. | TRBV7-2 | CASSSRGAGVPPREQYF
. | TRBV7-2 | CASSLNMGGRETGELFF
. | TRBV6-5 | CASSYLTEQYF
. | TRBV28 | CASQKGGGGSNQPQHF
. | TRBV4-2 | CASSQGSEGSTGDTQYF
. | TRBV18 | CASSQGVAGANVLTF
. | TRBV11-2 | CASSLVLIRERTSGNTIYF
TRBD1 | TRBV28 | CASPPNRDRGEGTEAFF
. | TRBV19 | CASLFRVGDPTDTQYF
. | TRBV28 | CASSLLSNSPLHF
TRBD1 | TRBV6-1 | CASSLQGVDTGELFF
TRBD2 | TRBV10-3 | CAIRGTSGGPGTGELFF
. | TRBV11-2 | CASSAQVDGETQYF
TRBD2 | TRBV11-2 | CASSLLAGVYEQYF
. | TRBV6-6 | CASYRAGAINQPQHF
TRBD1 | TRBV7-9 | CASSLLLGQGKSTIYF
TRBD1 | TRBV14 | CASSQKGQGQVNEQFF
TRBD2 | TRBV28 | CASSFGGGSGPTDTQYF
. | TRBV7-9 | CASSFKLQETQYF
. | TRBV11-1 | CASSQGPEGGQPQHF
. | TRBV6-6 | CASTVWKSGANVLTF
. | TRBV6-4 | CASSDSGQFSPLHF
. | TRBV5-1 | CASSFGDTEAFF
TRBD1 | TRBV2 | CASSETRTGNSPLHF
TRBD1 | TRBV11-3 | CASSLGPRQGRMNEQFF